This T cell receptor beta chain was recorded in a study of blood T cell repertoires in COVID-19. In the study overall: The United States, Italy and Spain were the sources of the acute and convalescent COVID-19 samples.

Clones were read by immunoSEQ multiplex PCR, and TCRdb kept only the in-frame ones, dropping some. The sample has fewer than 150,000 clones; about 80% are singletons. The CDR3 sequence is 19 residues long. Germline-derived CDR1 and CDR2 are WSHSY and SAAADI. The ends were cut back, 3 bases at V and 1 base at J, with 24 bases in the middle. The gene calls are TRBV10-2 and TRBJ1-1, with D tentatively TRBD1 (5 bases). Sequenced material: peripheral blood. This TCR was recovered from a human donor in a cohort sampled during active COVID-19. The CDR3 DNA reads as TGCGCCAGCAGTGACCCGACAGACTTCATGAGAATATCGAACACTGAAGCTTTCTTT. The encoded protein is CASSDPTDFMRISNTEAFF.